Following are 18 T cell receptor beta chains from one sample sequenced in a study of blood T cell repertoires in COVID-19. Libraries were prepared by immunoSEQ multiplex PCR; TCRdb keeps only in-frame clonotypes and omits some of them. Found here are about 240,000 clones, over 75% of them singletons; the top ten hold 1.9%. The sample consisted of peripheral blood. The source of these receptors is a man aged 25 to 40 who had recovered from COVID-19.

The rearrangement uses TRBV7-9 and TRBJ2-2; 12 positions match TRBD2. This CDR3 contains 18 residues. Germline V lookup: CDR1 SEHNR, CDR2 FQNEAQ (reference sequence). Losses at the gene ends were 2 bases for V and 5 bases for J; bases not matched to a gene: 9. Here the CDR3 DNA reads TGTGCCAGCAGCTTATCCCCCCTAGCGGGGGGGCAAACCGGGGAGCTGTTTTTT. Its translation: CASSLSPLAGGQTGELFF.

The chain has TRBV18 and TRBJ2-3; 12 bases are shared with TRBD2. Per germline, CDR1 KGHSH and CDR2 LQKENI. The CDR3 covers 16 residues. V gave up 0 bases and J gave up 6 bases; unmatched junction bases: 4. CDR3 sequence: CASSPPASGGADTQYF. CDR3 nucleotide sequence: TGTGCCAGCTCACCACCGGCTAGCGGGGGGGCCGATACGCAGTATTTT.

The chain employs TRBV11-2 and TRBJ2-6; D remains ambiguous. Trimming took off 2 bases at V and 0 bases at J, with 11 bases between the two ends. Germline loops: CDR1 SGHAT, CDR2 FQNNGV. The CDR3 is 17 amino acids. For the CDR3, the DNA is TGTGCCAGCAGCTTACCCCCTTGGAGCTCTGGGGCCAACGTCCTGACTTTC. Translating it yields CASSLPPWSSGANVLTF.

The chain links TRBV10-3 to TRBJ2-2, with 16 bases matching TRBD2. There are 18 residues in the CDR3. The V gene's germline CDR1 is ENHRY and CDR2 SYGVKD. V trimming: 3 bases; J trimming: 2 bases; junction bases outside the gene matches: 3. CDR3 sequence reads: CAISDGTSGGANTGELFF. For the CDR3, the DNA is TGTGCCATCAGTGACGGGACTAGCGGGGGGGCAAACACCGGGGAGCTGTTTTTT.

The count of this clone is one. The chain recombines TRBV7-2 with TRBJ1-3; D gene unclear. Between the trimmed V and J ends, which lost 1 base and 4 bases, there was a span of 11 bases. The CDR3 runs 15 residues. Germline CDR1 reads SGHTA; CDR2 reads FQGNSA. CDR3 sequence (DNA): TGTGCCAGCAGCTTAGGTCCCAGAGGAGGAAACACCATATATTTT. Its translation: CASSLGPRGGNTIYF.

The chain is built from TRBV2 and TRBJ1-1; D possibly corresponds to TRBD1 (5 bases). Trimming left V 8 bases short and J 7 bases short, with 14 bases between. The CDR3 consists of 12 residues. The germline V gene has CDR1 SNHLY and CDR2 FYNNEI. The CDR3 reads CASGGDGGEAFF. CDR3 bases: TGTGCCAGCGGAGGGGACGGTGGTGAAGCTTTCTTT. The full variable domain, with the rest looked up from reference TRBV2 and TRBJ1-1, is EPEVTQTPSHQVTQMGQEVILRCVPISNHLYFYWYRQILGQKVEFLVSFYNNEISEKSEIFDDQFSVERPDGSNFTLKIRSTKLEDSAMYFCASGGDGGEAFFGQGTRLTVV.

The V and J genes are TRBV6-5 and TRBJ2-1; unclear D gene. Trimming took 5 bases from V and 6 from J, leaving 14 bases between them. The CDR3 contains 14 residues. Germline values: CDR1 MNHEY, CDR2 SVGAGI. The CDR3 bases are TGTGCCAGCAGTAACACCCTCGGGTCCAATGAGCAGTTCTTC. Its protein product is CASSNTLGSNEQFF.

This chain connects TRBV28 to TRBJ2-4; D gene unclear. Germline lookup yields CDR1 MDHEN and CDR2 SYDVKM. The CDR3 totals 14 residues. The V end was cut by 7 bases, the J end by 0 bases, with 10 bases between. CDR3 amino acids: CASNSELAKNIQYF. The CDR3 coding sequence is TGTGCCAGCAATAGTGAACTAGCCAAAAACATTCAGTACTTC.

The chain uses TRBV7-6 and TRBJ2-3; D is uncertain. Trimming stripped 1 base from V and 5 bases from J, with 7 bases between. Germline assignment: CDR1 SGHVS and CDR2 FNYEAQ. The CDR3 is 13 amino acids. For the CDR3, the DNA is TGTGCCAGCAGCTTAGAACGGAGAGATACGCAGTATTTT. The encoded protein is CASSLERRDTQYF. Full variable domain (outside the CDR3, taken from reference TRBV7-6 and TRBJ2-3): GAGVSQSPRYKVTKRGQDVALRCDPISGHVSLYWYRQALGQGPEFLTYFNYEAQQDKSGLPNDRFSAERPEGSISTLTIQRTEQRDSAMYRCASSLERRDTQYFGPGTRLTVL.

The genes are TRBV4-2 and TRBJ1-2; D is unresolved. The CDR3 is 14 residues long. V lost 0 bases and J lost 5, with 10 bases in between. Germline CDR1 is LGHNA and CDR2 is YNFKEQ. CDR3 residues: CASSQDGGMYGYTF. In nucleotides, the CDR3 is TGTGCCAGCAGCCAAGATGGTGGCATGTATGGCTACACCTTC.

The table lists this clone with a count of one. The CDR3 loop is CASSRTSGGVEQYV. The CDR3 region has the DNA TGTGCCAGCAGTCGGACTAGCGGGGGGGTTGAGCAGTACGTC. The J gene is TRBJ2-7, the V gene TRBV6-5; TRBD2 aligns across 15 bases. The V gene's germline CDR1 is MNHEY and CDR2 SVGAGI. The CDR3 contains 14 residues. The V segment lost 5 bases and the J segment 7 bases; nucleotides outside the gene matches: 3.

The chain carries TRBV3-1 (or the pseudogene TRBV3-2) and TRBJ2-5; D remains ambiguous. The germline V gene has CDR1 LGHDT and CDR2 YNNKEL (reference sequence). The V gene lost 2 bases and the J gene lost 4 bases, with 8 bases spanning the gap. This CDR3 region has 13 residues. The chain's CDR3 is CASSQQFPETQYF. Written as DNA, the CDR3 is TGTGCCAGCAGCCAACAGTTTCCAGAGACCCAGTACTTC.

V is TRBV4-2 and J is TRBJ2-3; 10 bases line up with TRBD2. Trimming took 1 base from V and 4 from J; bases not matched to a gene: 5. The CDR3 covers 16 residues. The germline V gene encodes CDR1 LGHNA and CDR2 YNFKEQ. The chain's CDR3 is CASSQGSGGAPDTQYF. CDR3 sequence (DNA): TGTGCCAGCAGCCAAGGGAGCGGGGGGGCCCCAGATACGCAGTATTTT.

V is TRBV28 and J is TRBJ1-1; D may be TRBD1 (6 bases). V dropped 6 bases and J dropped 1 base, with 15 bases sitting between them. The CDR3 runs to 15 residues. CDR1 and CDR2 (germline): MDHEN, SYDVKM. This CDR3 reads CASSFFQGGNTEAFF. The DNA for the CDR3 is TGTGCCAGCAGCTTTTTTCAAGGGGGGAACACTGAAGCTTTCTTT.

CDR3 sequence: CASSERPGTDSNSPLHF. The DNA of the CDR3 is TGTGCCAGCAGTGAGCGACCCGGGACGGACAGCAATTCACCCCTCCACTTT. V gene TRBV25-1 combines with J gene TRBJ1-6, with D tentatively TRBD1 (6 bases). The CDR3 extends over 17 amino acids. Germline-derived CDR1 and CDR2 are MGHDK and SYGVNS. Trimming left V 3 bases short and J 7 bases short, with 19 bases between.

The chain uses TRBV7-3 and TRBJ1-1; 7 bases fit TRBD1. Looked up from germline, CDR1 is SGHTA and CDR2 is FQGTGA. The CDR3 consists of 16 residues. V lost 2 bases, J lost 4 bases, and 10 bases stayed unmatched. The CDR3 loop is CASSLHGQGDLTEAFF. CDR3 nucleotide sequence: TGTGCCAGCAGCTTACATGGTCAGGGGGATCTCACTGAAGCTTTCTTT.

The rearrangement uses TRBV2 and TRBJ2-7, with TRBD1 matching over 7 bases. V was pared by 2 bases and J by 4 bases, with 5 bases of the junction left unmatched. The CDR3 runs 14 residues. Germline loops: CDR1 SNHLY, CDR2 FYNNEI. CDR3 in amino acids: CASSERGGPYEQYV. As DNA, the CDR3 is TGTGCCAGCAGTGAAAGAGGGGGCCCTTACGAGCAGTACGTC.

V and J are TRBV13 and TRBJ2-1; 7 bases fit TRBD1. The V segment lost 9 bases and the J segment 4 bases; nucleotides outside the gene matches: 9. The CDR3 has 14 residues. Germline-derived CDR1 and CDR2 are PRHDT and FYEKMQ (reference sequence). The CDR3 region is CASVKRDSYNEQFF. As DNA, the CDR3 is TGTGCCAGTGTAAAACGGGACAGTTACAATGAGCAGTTCTTC. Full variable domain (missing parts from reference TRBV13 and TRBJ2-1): AAGVIQSPRHLIKEKRETATLKCYPIPRHDTVYWYQQGPGQDPQFLISFYEKMQSDKGSIPDRFSAQQFSDYHSELNMSSLELGDSALYFCASVKRDSYNEQFFGPGTRLTVL.